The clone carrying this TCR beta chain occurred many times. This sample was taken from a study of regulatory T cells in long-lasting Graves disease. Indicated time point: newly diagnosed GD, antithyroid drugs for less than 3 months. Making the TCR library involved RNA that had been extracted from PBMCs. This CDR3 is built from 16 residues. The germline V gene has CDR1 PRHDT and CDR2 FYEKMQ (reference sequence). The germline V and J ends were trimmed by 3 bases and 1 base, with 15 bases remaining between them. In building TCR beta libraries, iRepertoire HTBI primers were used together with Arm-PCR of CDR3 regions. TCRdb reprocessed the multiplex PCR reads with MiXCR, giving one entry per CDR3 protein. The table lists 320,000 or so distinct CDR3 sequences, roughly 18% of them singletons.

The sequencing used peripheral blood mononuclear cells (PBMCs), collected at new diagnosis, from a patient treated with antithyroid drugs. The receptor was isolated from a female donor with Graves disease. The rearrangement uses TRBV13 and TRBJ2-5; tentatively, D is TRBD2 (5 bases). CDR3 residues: CASSFSPTNRQETQYF. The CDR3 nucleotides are TGTGCCAGCAGCTTCTCCCCGACTAATCGCCAAGAGACCCAGTACTTC. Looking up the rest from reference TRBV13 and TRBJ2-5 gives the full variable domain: AAGVIQSPRHLIKEKRETATLKCYPIPRHDTVYWYQQGPGQDPQFLISFYEKMQSDKGSIPDRFSAQQFSDYHSELNMSSLELGDSALYFCASSFSPTNRQETQYFGPGTRLLVL.